This T cell receptor (beta chain) was recorded in a study of human T cells and chemical hapten exposure (dated by TCRdb to about 2021). A note on the overall study: For sensitization, 2% DPC in acetone was applied to a roughly 2 cm by roughly 2 cm area of upper inner arm skin. Approximately 30 alopecia patients provided blood for TCR sequencing at one to four time points (pre-sensitization, 2, 6 and 24 weeks). The patient cohort, mostly female, included alopecia areata with under or over 50% scalp involvement, alopecia totalis and alopecia universalis. Patch testing was done on the upper back using Finn chambers containing 0.01% DPC, and results were scored after 6 days according to International Contact Dermatitis Research Group standards. Weekly therapeutic DPC doses were additionally applied to the scalp of patients throughout the approximately 23-week study period. In alopecia patients, the study followed how the peripheral blood TCR repertoire changed in vivo over primary and secondary sensitization to diphenylcyclopropenone (DPC), a hapten. Libraries were pooled for sequencing, and per-sample TCR yields varied mainly because of small differences in library volumes within the pool. Blood was sampled from patients pre-sensitization (week 0) and at 2, 6 and about 24 weeks after DPC sensitization.

The library was produced with RACE. TCRdb records NextSeq 500 as the sequencer. During library preparation, unique molecular identifiers were attached to individual cDNA molecules so that TCRs could be counted quantitatively and reproducibly. Each blood RNA sample was used to sequence both TCR alpha and TCR beta chains. For the original study's pipeline: Samples had a median of roughly 98,000 TCRs, with a range from roughly 20,000 to 690,600. The Decombinator software suite was used to annotate V, J and CDR3 in the TCR reads. For the PS versus PT1 abundance plots, all samples were subsampled to the same number of TCRs (28,000). Expanded TCRs were defined as absent before sensitization and observed at least eight times at the 2-week time point. TCRdb passed the public sequencing reads through fastp at Q25 and MiXCR, retaining productive beta sequences. Each entry merges the rows of one CDR3 protein and shows their most common DNA and genes. The V and J calls reflect TCRdb's pipeline rather than the authors' work. The table for this sample lists about 80,000 distinct CDR3 sequences; around 15% of them were counted only once. Clones ranked in the top ten supply around 4.2% of the sample.

Sequences SGHAT (CDR1) and FQNNGV (CDR2) are obtained from the germline V gene. Including the terminal cysteine and phenylalanine, the CDR3 comprises 16 residues. Of the read, only the CDR3 DNA is kept; its 48 bases are in frame from base 1. V loses 5 bases, J loses 0 bases, and the germline ends lie 11 bases apart. What this sample's time point label stands for: pre-sensitization, week 0. The sample's treatment or condition label, decoded: therapeutic diphenylcyclopropenone sensitization with weekly scalp DPC. At each patch-test visit, blood was drawn before the patch test was applied. To be eligible, patients had to be aged 18 to 70, diagnosed with alopecia and judged suitable for DPC therapy, while pregnant patients were excluded. Total RNA was extracted from unfractionated whole blood collected in Tempus Blood RNA tubes. What the work shows at the level of the full study, not this receptor alone: Expanded TCRs formed significantly more large CDR3 similarity clusters than pre-sensitization or healthy control sets, consistent with antigen-driven responses. Patch test score was positively correlated with the number of PT1 expanded TCRs, with significance at thresholds 8, 16 and 32 but not at 4. DPC sensitization did not change how many TCRs were above 1 in 1000 frequency, and no evidence was found of alterations in global repertoire structure. Repeated subsampling changed both the strength of the expansion versus patch-test correlation and the threshold at which the correlation became significant. Because every patient had alopecia, a presumed autoimmune disease, the patients' immune response might differ from that of healthy individuals.

At least ten counts were recorded for this clonotype. What this receptor recognizes is not known. No quality values exist for individual bases; no much larger clone is one base distant. The sequence links TRBV11-2 to TRBJ2-6; the D gene identity is not certain. Sequencing was performed on whole blood, taken in connection with sensitization to the hapten diphenylcyclopropenone (DPC). The TCR was taken from a woman aged 45 to 65 with alopecia areata. Some clones in this sample may be carry-over from other donors' samples. The CDR3 in this case is CASSLIGYSGANVLTF. The DNA reads TGTGCCAGCAGCCTAATTGGGTACTCTGGGGCCAACGTCCTGACTTTC.